The clone carrying this T cell receptor (beta chain) was seen more than once but under ten times. Its cognate antigen is unknown. The data are from a study of post-analysis software for immune sequencing data. Across the study: The disease courses covered relapsing-remitting, secondary progressive and progressive-relapsing multiple sclerosis.

Findings and caveats of the study: Strong co-clustering by F measure was evident for samples that had been prepared in the same batch. Patients used about 5 TRBV segments, including TRBV5-6, TRBV5-1 and TRBV20-1, more often than controls.

The TCR beta cDNA libraries contained unique molecular identifiers. Input amounts of roughly 0.85 to 10 million T cells were used. These gave roughly 0.5 million cDNA molecules, so each molecule approximated one T cell. MiXCR was run by TCRdb on the PCR reads, yielding one entry per CDR3 protein. This sample has fewer than 850,000 distinct CDR3 sequences, with less than 35% found just once. Germline V lookup: CDR1 SEHNR, CDR2 FQNEAQ (reference sequence). V shed 5 bases and J shed 7 bases, with 11 bases lying between them. This CDR3 comprises 13 residues. The J gene is TRBJ1-4, the V gene TRBV7-9; D is possibly TRBD1 (6 bases). Sequencing was done on a sample of blood. This sequence was found in a girl between 5 and 17 years old with multiple sclerosis. CDR3 in DNA: TGTGCCAGCAGCCCGGGGGGGGCTGAAAAACTGTTTTTT. Amino acids: CASSPGGAEKLFF.